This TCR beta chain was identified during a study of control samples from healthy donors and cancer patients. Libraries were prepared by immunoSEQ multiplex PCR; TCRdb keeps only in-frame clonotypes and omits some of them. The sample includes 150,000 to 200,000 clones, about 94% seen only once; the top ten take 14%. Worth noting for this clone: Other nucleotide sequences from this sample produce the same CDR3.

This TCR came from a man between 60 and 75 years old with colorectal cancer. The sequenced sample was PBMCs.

The CDR3 is CASSQTTGVAGEQFF. Written as DNA, the CDR3 is TGTGCCAGCAGCCAAACCACAGGGGTAGCCGGTGAGCAGTTCTTC. The V gene is TRBV7-9, the J gene TRBJ2-1, with TRBD1 matching over 7 bases. CDR3 length: 15 residues. CDR1 and CDR2 (germline): SEHNR, FQNEAQ (reference sequence). The V segment lost 5 bases and the J segment 9 bases; nucleotides outside the gene matches: 13.